The present T cell receptor beta chain was sequenced within a study of blood T cells in healthy people across ages. Overall study findings and caveats: Correlation between TCR beta diversity and naive T cell percentage was strong. The fall in TCR beta diversity per million T cells was roughly linear with age.

The sample holds a few counts of this clonotype. Its antigen is still unknown. The second PCR ran about 7 to 12 cycles with a sample-barcoded 5' primer and J-beta primers. Each cDNA molecule was tagged by a template-switch adaptor that had 12 random nucleotides. TCRdb re-analysed the 5' RACE reads in MiXCR, keeping a single row per CDR3 protein. The profile covers about 570,000 distinct CDR3 sequences, with 27% appearing a single time and 18% taken by the ten largest. This CDR3 spans 14 amino acids. Germline V gene lookup returns CDR1 SQVTM and CDR2 ANQGSEA. V shed 2 bases and J 6 bases; nucleotides not matched to a gene: 4.

The rearrangement uses TRBV29-1 and TRBJ1-4; 9 bases map to TRBD1. This sequence originates from a woman between 70 and 85 years old in good health. Sequenced: blood. CDR3 protein: CSVELQGADEKLFF. The CDR3 bases are TGCAGCGTTGAATTACAGGGGGCTGATGAAAAACTGTTTTTT.